Each of the 5 T cell receptor beta chains below was sequenced from the same sample in a study of shared clonotypes between healthy human individuals. TCRdb's copy holds only in-frame clones and misses some; the assay was immunoSEQ multiplex PCR. The sample has over 2 million clones; roughly 92% are singletons. The specimen was naive CD4+ T cells from PBMCs. Subset denoted: CD45RA+ positively selected. Every receptor here comes from a man aged 18 to 30 in good health. Some clones in this sample may be carry-over from other donors' samples.

This clone came up once. The chain couples TRBV7-2 to TRBJ2-4; 9 bases agree with TRBD1. V dropped 0 bases and J dropped 3; count of bases not matched to a gene: 18. The length of the CDR3 is 21 residues. Germline CDR1 is SGHTA and CDR2 is FQGNSA. CDR3 protein: CASSLARWDRDFFRYKNIQYF. The CDR3 DNA sequence: TGTGCCAGCAGCTTAGCGCGATGGGACAGGGATTTTTTTAGGTACAAAAACATTCAGTACTTC.

This chain joins TRBV28 and TRBJ1-1, with D possibly TRBD1 on 5 matching bases. The CDR3 consists of 16 residues. CDR1 MDHEN and CDR2 SYDVKM come from the germline V gene. Deletions cut 1 base from V and 1 base from J, with 13 bases between. The CDR3 reads CASSLFVRQPNTEAFF. CDR3 sequence (DNA): TGTGCCAGCAGTTTATTTGTACGACAGCCGAACACTGAAGCTTTCTTT.

The chain couples TRBV29-1 to TRBJ2-1, with 12 bases fitting TRBD2. CDR1 SQVTM and CDR2 ANQGSEA come from the germline V gene. The V gene end was trimmed by 3 bases and the J gene end by 1 base; junction bases not matched to a gene: 4. The CDR3 spans 16 residues. CDR3 bases: TGCAGCGTTGAGCTTGGGACTAGCGGGTCCTACAATGAGCAGTTCTTC. Translating it yields CSVELGTSGSYNEQFF.

The rearrangement links TRBV7-4 to TRBJ2-4; TRBD2 matches 7 bases. The CDR3 spans 16 residues. Germline loops: CDR1 SGHVT, CDR2 SQSDAQ. V was clipped by 5 bases and J by 6 bases; unmatched bases: 13. CDR3 bases: TGTGCCAGCAGCCCCCGTGGGGGGGTACTCGGAAACATTCAGTACTTC. It yields the protein CASSPRGGVLGNIQYF.

In its sample, this clone was seen once. The chain carries TRBV11-3 and TRBJ2-1; D is perhaps TRBD1 (5 bases). Germline loops: CDR1 SGHNT, CDR2 YENEEA. The germline V and J ends were trimmed by 5 bases and 6 bases, with 23 bases remaining between them. The CDR3 runs to 17 residues. This CDR3 is CASSPQRGHTGTNEQFF. The CDR3 coding sequence is TGTGCCAGCAGCCCGCAAAGGGGCCATACGGGCACCAATGAGCAGTTCTTC.